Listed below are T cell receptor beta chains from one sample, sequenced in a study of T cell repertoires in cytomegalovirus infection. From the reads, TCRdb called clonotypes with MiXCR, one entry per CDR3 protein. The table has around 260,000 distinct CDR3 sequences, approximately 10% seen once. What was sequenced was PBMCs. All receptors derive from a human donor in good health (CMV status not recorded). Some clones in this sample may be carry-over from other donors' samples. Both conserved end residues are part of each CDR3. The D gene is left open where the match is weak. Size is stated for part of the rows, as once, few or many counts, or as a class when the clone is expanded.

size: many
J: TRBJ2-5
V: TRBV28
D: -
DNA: TGTGCCAGCAGTTCCTTCGGGAAAGAGACCCAGTACTTC
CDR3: CASSSFGKETQYF

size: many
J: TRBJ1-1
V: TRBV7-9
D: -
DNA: TGTGCCAGCAGCTCAGCCCTACCCACTGCTTTCTTT
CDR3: CASSSALPTAFF

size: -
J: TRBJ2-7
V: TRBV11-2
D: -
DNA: TGTGCCAGCAGCTTAACGGATGACAGTACCTACGAGCAGTACTTC
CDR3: CASSLTDDSTYEQYF

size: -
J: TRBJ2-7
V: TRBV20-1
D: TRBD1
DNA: TGCAGTGCTAGAGTACAGCTTGCCGGGACAGGGAAGCCCGAGCAGTACTTC
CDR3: CSARVQLAGTGKPEQYF

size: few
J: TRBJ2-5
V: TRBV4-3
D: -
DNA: TGCGCCAGCAGCCGGCAGACAGGTTTGCCGGAGACCCAGTACTTC
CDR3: CASSRQTGLPETQYF

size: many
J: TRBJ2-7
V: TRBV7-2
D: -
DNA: TGTGCCAGCAGCTTAGTTGTCACCCAGAGCTCCTACGAGCAGTACTTC
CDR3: CASSLVVTQSSYEQYF

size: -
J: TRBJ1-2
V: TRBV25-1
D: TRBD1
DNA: TGTGCCAGCAGTGGCCGGGACAGGGAAGGATATGGCTACACCTTC
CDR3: CASSGRDREGYGYTF

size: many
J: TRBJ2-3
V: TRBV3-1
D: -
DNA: TGTGCCAGCAGCCAAGTGGCGGGACGTCCAGATACGCAGTATTTT
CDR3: CASSQVAGRPDTQYF

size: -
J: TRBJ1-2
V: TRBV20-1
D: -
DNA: TGCAGTGCCAAAGGGGGGAGGGCTAACTATGGCTACACCTTC
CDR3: CSAKGGRANYGYTF

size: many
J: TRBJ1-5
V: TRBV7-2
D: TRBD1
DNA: TGTGCCAGCAGCTTATATACGGGACAGGGGCCTTATAGCAATCAGCCCCAGCATTTT
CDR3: CASSLYTGQGPYSNQPQHF

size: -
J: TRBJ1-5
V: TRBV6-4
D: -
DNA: TGTGCCAGCACCGTAAAGTGGGGTCGGATGGTGCCCCAGCATTTT
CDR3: CASTVKWGRMVPQHF

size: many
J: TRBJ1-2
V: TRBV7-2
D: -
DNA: TGTGCCAGCAGCTTAGCCAGGGCCGATGGCTACACCTTC
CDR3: CASSLARADGYTF

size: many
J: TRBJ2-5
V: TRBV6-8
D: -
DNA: TGTGCCAGCACTCTGAGCACCGCCCAAGAGACCCAGTACTTC
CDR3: CASTLSTAQETQYF

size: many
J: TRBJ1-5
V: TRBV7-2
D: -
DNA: TGTGCCAGCAGCTCGGTGGGGGGAGGCAGCAATCAGCCCCAGCATTTT
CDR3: CASSSVGGGSNQPQHF

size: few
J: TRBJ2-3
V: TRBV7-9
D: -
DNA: TGTGCCAGCAGCTTATGGGCCAGACGGGCCAGGAGCACAGATACGCAGTATTTT
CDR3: CASSLWARRARSTDTQYF

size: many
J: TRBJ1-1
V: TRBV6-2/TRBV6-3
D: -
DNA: TGTGCCAGCAGTTACTCATCAGGTTTCGGTGAAGCTTTCTTT
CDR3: CASSYSSGFGEAFF

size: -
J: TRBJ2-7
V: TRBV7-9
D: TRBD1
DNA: TGTGCCAGCAGCTACGCCCCAGGGGGCGCCTCCTACGAGCAGTACTTC
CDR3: CASSYAPGGASYEQYF

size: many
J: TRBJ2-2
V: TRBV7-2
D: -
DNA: TGTGCCAGCAGCCACATGGTCGGGGAGCTGTTTTTT
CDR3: CASSHMVGELFF

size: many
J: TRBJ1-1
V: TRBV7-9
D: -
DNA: TGTGCCAGCAGCTTACAAGCAGGTTACAGTGAAGCTTTCTTT
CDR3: CASSLQAGYSEAFF

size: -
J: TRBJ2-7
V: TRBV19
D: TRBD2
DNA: TGTGCCAGTGCAATAAGCTTAGCGGGAGCCTACGAGCAGTACTTC
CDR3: CASAISLAGAYEQYF

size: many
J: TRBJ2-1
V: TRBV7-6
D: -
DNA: TGTGCCAGCAGTTATTCGGCAGGAGAGTACAATGAGCAGTTCTTC
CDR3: CASSYSAGEYNEQFF

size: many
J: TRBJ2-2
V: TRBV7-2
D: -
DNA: TGTGCCAGCAGCCCATCCCCGGCCGGGGAGCTGTTTTTT
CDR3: CASSPSPAGELFF

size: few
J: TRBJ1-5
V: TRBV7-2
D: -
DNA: TGTGCCAGCAGCTTAGCGGGTCTGAGCAATCAGCCCCAGCATTTT
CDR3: CASSLAGLSNQPQHF

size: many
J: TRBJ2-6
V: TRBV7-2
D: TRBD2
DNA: TGTGCCAGCAGGGAAAGCGGGAACGCCGGGGCCAACGTCCTGACTTTC
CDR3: CASRESGNAGANVLTF

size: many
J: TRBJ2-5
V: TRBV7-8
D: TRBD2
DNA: TGTGCCAGCAGCCCCCCGCTAGCGGGGGGGGAGACCCAGTACTTC
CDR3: CASSPPLAGGETQYF

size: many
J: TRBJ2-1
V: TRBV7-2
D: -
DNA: TGTGCCAGCACCCGCCAGGCGGGTGGCAATGAGCAGTTCTTC
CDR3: CASTRQAGGNEQFF

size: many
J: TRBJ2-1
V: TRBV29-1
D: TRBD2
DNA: TGCAGCGTTGACCGGACTAGCGGGGGCAATGAGCGGCAGTTCTTC
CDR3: CSVDRTSGGNERQFF

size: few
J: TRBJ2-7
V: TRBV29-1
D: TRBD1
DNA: TGCAGCGTTGAACCCGGACAGGGCTACGAGCAGTACTTC
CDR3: CSVEPGQGYEQYF

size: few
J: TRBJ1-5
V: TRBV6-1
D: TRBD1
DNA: TGTGCCAGCAGCGTGGGACAGGGGGTAAGGCAGCCCCAGCATTTT
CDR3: CASSVGQGVRQPQHF

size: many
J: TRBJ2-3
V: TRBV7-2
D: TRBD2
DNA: TGTGCCAGCAGCTTGGGGGGGACAGATACGCAGTATTTT
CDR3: CASSLGGTDTQYF

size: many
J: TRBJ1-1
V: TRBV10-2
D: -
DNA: TGCGCCACTGGCGGCAGTCTTGGCACTGAAGCTTTCTTT
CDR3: CATGGSLGTEAFF

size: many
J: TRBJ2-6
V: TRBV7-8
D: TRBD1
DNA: TGTGCCAGCAGCTTAGGAGGGGGCTTTGCTGGGGCCAACGTCCTGACTTTC
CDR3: CASSLGGGFAGANVLTF

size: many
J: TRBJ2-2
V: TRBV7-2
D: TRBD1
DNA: TGTGCCAGCAGCTACCGGGACAGGGTTAACACCGGGGAGCTGTTTTTT
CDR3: CASSYRDRVNTGELFF

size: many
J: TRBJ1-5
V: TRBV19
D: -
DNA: TGTGCCAGTAGTATAGGGCGGGGAATCGCCCGGGGGGATCAGCCCCAGCATTTT
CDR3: CASSIGRGIARGDQPQHF

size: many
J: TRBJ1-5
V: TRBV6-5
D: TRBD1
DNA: TGTGCCAGCAGTGGGACAGGCGGGCAGCCCCAGCATTTT
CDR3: CASSGTGGQPQHF

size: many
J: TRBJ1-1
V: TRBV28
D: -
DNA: TGTGCCAGCAGTTTAGAGGAAGCTTTCTTT
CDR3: CASSLEEAFF

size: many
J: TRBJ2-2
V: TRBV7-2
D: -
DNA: TGTGCCAGCAGCTTAGCTCGTACGGTGGGGACCGGGGAGCTGTTTTTT
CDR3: CASSLARTVGTGELFF

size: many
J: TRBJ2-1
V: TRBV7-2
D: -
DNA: TGTGCCAGCAGCTTAGCTGGAAACTCCTACAATGAGCAGTTCTTC
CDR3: CASSLAGNSYNEQFF

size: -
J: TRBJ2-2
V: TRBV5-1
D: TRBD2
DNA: TGCGCCAGCAGCTTTATCGCGGGAGGCACCGGGGAGCTGTTTTTT
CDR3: CASSFIAGGTGELFF

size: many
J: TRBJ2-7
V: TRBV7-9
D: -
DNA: TGTGCCAGCAGGGTCGCGGCGGGCTCAAGCTCCTACGAGCAGTACTTC
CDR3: CASRVAAGSSSYEQYF

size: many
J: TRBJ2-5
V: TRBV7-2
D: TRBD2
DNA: TGTGCCAGCAGCGTAGGAATTTTGGCGGGAGTTCTCGAGACCCAGTACTTC
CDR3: CASSVGILAGVLETQYF

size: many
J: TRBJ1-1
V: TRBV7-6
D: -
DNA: TGTGCCAGCAGCCCACAGGGAGGGACTGAAGCTTTCTTT
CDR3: CASSPQGGTEAFF

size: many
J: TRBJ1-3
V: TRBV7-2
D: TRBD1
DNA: TGTGCCAGCAGTCGACAGGGTGCATCCTCTGGAAACACCATATATTTT
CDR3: CASSRQGASSGNTIYF

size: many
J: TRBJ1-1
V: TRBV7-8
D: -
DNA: TGTGCCAGCAGCTTAGCATCATTGGCGGCAGGCACTGAAGCTTTCTTT
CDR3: CASSLASLAAGTEAFF

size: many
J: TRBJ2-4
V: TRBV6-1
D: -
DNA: TGTGCCAGCAGTGACGTTTTGCGGTTAGCCAAAAACATTCAGTACTTC
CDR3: CASSDVLRLAKNIQYF

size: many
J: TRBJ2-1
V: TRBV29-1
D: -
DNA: TGCAGCGCCCACGGGCTCAATTGGAATGAGCAGTTCTTC
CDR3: CSAHGLNWNEQFF